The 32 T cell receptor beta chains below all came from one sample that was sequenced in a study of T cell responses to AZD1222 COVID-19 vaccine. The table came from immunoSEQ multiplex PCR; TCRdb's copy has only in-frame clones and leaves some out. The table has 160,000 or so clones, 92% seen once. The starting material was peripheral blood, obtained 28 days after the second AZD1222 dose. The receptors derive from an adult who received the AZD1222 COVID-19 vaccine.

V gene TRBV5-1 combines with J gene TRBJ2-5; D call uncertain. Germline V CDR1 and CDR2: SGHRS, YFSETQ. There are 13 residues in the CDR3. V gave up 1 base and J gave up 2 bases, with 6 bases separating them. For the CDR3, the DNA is TGCGCCAGCAGCTTGCAACTACAAGAGACCCAGTACTTC. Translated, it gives CASSLQLQETQYF.

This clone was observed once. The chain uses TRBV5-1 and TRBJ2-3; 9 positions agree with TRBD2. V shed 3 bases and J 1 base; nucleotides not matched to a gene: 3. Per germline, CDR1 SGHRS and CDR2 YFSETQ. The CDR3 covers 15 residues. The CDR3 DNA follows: TGCGCCAGCAGCTCCATAGCGGGGGGCACAGATACGCAGTATTTT. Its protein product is CASSSIAGGTDTQYF.

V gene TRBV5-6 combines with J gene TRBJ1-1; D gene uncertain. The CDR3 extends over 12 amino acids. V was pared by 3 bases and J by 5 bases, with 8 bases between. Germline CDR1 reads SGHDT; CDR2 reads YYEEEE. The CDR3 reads CASSYRVTEAFF. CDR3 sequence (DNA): TGTGCCAGCAGCTATAGGGTAACTGAAGCTTTCTTT.

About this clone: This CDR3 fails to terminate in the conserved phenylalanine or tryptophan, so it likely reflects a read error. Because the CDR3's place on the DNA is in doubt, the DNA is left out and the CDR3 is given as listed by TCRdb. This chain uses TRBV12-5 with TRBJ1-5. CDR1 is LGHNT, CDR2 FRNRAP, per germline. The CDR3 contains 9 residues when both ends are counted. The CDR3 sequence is CASPPWDIG.

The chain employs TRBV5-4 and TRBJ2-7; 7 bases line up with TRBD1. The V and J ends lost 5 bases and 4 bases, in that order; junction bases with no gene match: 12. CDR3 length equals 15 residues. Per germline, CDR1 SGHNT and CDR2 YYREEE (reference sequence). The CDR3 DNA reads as TGTGCCAGCAGACAGACGCCGATACAGGGGTACGAGCAGTACTTC. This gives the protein CASRQTPIQGYEQYF.

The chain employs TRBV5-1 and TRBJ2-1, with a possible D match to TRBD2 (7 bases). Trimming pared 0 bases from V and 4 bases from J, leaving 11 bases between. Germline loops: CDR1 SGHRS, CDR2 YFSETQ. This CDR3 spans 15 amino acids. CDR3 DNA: TGCGCCAGCAGCTTGGTCGGGGGGCCGTACAATGAGCAGTTCTTC. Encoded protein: CASSLVGGPYNEQFF.

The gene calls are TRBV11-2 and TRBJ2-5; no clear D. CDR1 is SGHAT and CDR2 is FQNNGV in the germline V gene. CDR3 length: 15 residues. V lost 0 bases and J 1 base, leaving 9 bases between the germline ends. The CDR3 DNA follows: TGTGCCAGCAGCTTAGAAGCCTCATCCCAAGAGACCCAGTACTTC. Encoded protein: CASSLEASSQETQYF.

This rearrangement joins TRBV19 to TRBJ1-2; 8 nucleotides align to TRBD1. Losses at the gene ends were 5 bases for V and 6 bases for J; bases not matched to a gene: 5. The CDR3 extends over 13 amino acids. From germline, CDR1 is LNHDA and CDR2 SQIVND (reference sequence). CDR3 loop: CASSFGQGNGYTF. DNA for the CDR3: TGTGCCAGTAGTTTCGGACAGGGCAATGGCTACACCTTC.

The chain's CDR3 is CASSPGGGLGDTQYF. CDR3 DNA: TGTGCCAGTAGCCCGGGTGGGGGGCTCGGAGATACGCAGTATTTT. The V call is TRBV19, the J call TRBJ2-3, with D perhaps assigned TRBD1 or TRBD2 (6 bases each). Germline CDR1 is LNHDA and CDR2 is SQIVND (reference sequence). The CDR3 spans 15 residues. With 6 bases removed from V and 5 bases from J, the gap between germline ends came to 18 bases.

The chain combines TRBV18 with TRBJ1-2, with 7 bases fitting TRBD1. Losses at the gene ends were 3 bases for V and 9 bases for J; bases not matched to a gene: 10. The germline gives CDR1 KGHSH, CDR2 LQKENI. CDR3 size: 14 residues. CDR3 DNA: TGTGCCAGCTCACCGAACGACAGGGTTGGGAGCTACACCTTC. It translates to CASSPNDRVGSYTF.

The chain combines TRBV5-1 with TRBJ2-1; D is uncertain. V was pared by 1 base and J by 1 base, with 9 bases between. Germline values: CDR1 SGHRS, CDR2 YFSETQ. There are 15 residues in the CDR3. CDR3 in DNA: TGCGCCAGCAGCTTGATTGGGGTATCCTACAATGAGCAGTTCTTC. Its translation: CASSLIGVSYNEQFF.

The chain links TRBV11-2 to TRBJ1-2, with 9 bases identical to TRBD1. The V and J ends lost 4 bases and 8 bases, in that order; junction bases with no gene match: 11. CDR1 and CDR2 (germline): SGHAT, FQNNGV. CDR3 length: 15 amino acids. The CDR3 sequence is CASSSLGTGKGGYTF. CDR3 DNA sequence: TGTGCCAGCAGCTCACTCGGGACAGGGAAAGGCGGCTACACCTTC.

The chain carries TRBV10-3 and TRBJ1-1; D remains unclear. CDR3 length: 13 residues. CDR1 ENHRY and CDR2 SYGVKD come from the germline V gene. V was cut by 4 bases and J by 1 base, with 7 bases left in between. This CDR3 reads CAISASENTEAFF. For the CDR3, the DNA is TGTGCCATCAGTGCGTCGGAGAACACTGAAGCTTTCTTT.

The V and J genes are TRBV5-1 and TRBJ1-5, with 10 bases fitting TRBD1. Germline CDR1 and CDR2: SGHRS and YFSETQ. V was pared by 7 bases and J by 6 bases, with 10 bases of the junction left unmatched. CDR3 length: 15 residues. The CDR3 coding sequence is TGCGCCAGCGTAATGGACAGGGGGGCCTTTCAGCCCCAGCATTTT. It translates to CASVMDRGAFQPQHF.

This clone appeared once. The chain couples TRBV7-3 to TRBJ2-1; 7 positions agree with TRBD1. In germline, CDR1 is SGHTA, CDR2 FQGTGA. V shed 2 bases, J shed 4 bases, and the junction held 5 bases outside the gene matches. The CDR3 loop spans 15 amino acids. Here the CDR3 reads CASSLSGGDYNEQFF. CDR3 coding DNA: TGTGCCAGCAGCTTATCAGGGGGAGATTACAATGAGCAGTTCTTC.

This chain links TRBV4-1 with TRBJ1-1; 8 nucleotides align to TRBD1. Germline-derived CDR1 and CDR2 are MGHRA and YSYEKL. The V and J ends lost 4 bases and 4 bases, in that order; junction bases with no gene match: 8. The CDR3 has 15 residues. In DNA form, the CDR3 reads TGCGCCAGCAGCCGCCGGACAGGGTCCGGCACTGAAGCTTTCTTT. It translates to CASSRRTGSGTEAFF.

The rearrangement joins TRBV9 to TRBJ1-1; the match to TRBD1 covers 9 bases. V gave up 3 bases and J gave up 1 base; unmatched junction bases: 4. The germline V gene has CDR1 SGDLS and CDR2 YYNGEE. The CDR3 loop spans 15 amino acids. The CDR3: CASSATGGGNTEAFF. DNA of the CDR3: TGTGCCAGCAGCGCCACAGGGGGCGGGAACACTGAAGCTTTCTTT.

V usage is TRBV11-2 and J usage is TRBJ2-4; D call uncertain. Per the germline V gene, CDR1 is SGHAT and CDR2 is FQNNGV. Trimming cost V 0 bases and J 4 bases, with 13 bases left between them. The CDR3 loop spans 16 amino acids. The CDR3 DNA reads TGTGCCAGCAGCTTAGACGCAGCTTGGCGGAAAAACATTCAGTACTTC. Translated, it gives CASSLDAAWRKNIQYF.

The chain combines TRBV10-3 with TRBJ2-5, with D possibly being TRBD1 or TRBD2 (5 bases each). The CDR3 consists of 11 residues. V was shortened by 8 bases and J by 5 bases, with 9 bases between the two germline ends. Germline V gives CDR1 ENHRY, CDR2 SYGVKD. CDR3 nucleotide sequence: TGTGCCATCGGGGCGGGCGAGACCCAGTACTTC. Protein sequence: CAIGAGETQYF.

Here the CDR3 reads CASSLGPGAYNEQFF. CDR3 sequence (DNA): TGTGCCAGCAGTTTAGGACCTGGCGCCTACAATGAGCAGTTCTTC. The chain carries TRBV27 and TRBJ2-1; unclear D gene. The germline V and J ends were trimmed by 2 bases and 2 bases, with 10 bases remaining between them. Germline V CDR1 and CDR2: MNHEY, SMNVEV (reference sequence). The length of the CDR3 is 15 residues.

The CDR3 region is CASSWDRGGYGYTF. The CDR3 DNA is TGTGCCAGCAGCTGGGACAGGGGAGGCTATGGCTACACCTTC. The chain recombines TRBV27 with TRBJ1-2; TRBD1 matches 10 bases. CDR1 and CDR2 (germline): MNHEY, SMNVEV (reference sequence). The CDR3 runs 14 residues. V lost 6 bases to trimming and J lost 4 bases; unmatched junction nucleotides: 5.

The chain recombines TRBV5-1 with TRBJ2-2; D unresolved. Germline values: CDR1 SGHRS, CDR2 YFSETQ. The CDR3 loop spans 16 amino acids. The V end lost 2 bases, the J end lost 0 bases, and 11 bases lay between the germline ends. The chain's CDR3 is CASSFYRVANTGELFF. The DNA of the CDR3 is TGCGCCAGCAGCTTTTACCGCGTAGCGAACACCGGGGAGCTGTTTTTT.

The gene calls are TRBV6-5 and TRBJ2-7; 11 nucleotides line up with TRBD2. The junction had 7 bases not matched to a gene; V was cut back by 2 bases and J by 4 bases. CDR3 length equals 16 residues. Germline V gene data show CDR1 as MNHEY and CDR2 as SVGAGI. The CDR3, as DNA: TGTGCCAGCAGTTACCTACCTCTAGCGGGGGGTTACGAGCAGTACTTC. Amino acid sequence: CASSYLPLAGGYEQYF.

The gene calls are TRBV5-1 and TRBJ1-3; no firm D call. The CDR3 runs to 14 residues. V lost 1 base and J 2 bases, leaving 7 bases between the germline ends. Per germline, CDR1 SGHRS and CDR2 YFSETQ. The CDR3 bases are TGCGCCAGCAGCTTGCTCCCGGCTGGAAACACCATATATTTT. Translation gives CASSLLPAGNTIYF.

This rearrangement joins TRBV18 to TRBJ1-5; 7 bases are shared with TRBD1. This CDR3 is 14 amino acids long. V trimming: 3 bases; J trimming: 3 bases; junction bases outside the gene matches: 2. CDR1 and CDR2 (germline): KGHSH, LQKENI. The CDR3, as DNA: TGTGCCAGCTCACCTGGACAGGACAATCAGCCCCAGCATTTT. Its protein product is CASSPGQDNQPQHF.

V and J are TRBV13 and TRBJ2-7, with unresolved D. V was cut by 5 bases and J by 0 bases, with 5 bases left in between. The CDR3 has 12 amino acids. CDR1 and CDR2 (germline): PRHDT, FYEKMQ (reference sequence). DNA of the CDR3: TGTGCCAGCAGCCTTAGCTCCTACGAGCAGTACTTC. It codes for CASSLSSYEQYF.

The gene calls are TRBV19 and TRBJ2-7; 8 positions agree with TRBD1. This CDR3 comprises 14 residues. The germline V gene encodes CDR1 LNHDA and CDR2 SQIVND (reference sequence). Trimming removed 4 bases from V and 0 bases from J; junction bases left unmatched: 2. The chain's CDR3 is CASSTTGDSYEQYF. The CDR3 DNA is TGTGCCAGTAGTACGACAGGGGACTCCTACGAGCAGTACTTC.

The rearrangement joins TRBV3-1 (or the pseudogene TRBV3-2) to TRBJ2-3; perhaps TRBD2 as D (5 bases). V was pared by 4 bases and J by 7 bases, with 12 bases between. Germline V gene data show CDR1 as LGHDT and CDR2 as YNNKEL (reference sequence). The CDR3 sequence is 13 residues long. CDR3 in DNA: TGTGCCAGCAGCCCCCGGGGTGGGTATACGCAGTATTTT. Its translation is CASSPRGGYTQYF.

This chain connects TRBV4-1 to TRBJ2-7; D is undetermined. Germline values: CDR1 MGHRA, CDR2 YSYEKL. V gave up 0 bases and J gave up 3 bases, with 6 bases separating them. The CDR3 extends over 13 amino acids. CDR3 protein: CASSQDVYYEQYF. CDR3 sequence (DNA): TGCGCCAGCAGCCAAGATGTATACTACGAGCAGTACTTC.

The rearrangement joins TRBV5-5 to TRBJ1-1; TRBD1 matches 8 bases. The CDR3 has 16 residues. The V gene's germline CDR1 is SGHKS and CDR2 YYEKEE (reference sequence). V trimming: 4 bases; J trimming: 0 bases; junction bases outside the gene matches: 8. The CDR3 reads CASSPGTGFMNTEAFF. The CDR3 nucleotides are TGTGCCAGCAGCCCCGGGACAGGCTTCATGAACACTGAAGCTTTCTTT.

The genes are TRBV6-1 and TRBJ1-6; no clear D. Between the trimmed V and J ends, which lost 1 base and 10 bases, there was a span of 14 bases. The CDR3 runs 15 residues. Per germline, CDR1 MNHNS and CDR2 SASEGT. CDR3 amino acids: CASSEEVHPVSPLHF. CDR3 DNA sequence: TGTGCCAGCAGTGAAGAGGTCCACCCCGTATCACCCCTCCACTTT.

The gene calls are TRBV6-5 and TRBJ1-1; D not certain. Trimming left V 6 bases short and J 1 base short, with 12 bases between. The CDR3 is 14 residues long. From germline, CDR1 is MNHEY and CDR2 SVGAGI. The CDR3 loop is CASRVDGQNTEAFF. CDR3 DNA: TGTGCCAGCAGGGTCGACGGCCAGAACACTGAAGCTTTCTTT.